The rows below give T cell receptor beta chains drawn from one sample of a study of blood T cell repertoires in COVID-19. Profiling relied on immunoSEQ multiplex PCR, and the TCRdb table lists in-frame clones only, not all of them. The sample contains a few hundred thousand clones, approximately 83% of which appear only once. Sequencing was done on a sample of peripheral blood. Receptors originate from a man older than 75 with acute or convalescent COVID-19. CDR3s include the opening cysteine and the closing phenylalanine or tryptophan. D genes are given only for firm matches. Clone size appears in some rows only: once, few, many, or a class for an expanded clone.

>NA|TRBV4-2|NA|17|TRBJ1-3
CASSQSGGVEAGNTIYF
TGTGCCAGCAGCCAGAGCGGCGGGGTGGAGGCTGGAAACACCATATATTTT
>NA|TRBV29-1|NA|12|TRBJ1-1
CSVLPRTAEAFF
TGCAGCGTTCTCCCCCGGACAGCCGAAGCTTTCTTT
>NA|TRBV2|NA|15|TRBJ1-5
CASSDGSLSNQPQHF
TGTGCCAGCAGTGACGGTTCTCTTAGCAATCAGCCCCAGCATTTT
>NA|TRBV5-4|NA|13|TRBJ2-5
CASSFLLEETQYF
TGTGCCAGCAGCTTCCTCTTAGAGGAGACCCAGTACTTC
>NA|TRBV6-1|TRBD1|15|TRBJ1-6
CASSDTGTGDSPLHF
TGTGCCAGCAGTGATACGGGGACAGGGGATTCACCCCTCCACTTT
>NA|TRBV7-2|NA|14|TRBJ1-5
CASSPPGLNQPQHF
TGTGCCAGCAGCCCACCGGGTTTGAATCAGCCCCAGCATTTT
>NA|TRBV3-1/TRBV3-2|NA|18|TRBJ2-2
CASSQVRWQARRNGELFF
TGTGCCAGCAGCCAAGTTCGATGGCAGGCACGGAGGAACGGGGAGCTGTTTTTT
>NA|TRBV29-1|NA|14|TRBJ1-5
CSVVESGVRQPQHF
TGCAGCGTTGTAGAGTCCGGGGTTCGTCAGCCCCAGCATTTT
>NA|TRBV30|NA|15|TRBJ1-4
CAWSGGSSTNEKLFF
TGTGCCTGGAGTGGCGGCAGCTCAACTAATGAAAAACTGTTTTTT
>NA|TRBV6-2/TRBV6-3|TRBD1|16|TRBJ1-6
CASSYWGRGFGSPLHF
TGTGCCAGCAGTTATTGGGGCAGGGGGTTTGGATCACCCCTCCACTTT
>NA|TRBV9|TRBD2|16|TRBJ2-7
CASSVWGGLAGDEQYF
TGTGCCAGCAGCGTATGGGGGGGACTAGCGGGAGACGAGCAGTACTTC
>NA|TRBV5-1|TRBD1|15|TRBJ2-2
CASSGTGGIAGELFF
TGCGCCAGCAGCGGGACAGGGGGCATCGCCGGGGAGCTGTTTTTT
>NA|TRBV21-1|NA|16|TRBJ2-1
CASSQLSGSNHNEQFF
TGTGCCAGCAGCCAACTTTCCGGGTCGAACCACAATGAGCAGTTCTTC
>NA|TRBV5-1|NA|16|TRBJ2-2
CASSLETTGNTGELFF
TGCGCCAGCAGCTTGGAAACGACAGGGAACACCGGGGAGCTGTTTTTT
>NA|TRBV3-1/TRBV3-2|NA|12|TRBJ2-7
CASSLAAYEQYF
TGTGCCAGCAGTCTCGCGGCCTACGAGCAGTACTTC
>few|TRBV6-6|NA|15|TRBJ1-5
CASRSDFSSNQPQHF
TGTGCCAGCAGATCCGATTTTAGTAGCAATCAGCCCCAGCATTTT
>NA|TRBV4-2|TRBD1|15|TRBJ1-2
CASSPGEGAAYGYTF
TGTGCCAGCAGCCCAGGTGAGGGGGCTGCTTATGGCTACACCTTC
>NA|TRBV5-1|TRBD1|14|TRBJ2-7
CASSLGTGIYEQYF
TGCGCCAGCAGCTTGGGGACAGGGATCTACGAGCAGTACTTC
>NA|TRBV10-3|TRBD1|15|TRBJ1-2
CAISESGQGFVGYTF
TGTGCCATCAGTGAGTCGGGACAGGGGTTCGTTGGCTACACCTTC
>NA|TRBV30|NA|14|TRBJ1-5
CAWSTNQGNQPQHF
TGTGCCTGGAGTACGAACCAGGGGAATCAGCCCCAGCATTTT
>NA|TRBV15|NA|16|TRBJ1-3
CATSEQLKGAGNTIYF
TGTGCCACCAGTGAGCAATTGAAGGGAGCTGGAAACACCATATATTTT
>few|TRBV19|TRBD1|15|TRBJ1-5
CASSRQGRDNQPQHF
TGTGCCAGTAGTCGACAGGGTAGGGACAATCAGCCCCAGCATTTT
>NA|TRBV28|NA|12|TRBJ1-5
CASTGRNQPQHF
TGTGCCAGCACTGGGAGGAATCAGCCCCAGCATTTT
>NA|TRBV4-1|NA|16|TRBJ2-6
CASSHTTGYGANVLTF
TGCGCCAGCAGCCATACTACAGGGTATGGGGCCAACGTCCTGACTTTC
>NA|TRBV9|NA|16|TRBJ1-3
CASSPRFVLSGNTIYF
TGTGCCAGCAGCCCCCGGTTTGTGCTCTCTGGAAACACCATATATTTT
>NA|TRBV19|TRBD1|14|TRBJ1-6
CASSGQGARSPLHF
TGTGCCAGTAGTGGACAGGGGGCAAGATCACCCCTCCACTTT
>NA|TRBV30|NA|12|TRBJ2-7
CAWGQGNYEQYF
TGTGCCTGGGGGCAGGGTAACTACGAGCAGTACTTC
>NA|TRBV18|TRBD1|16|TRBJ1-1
CASSPPMGQENTEAFF
TGTGCCAGCTCACCACCAATGGGACAGGAGAACACTGAAGCTTTCTTT
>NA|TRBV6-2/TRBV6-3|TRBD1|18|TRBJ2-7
CASSYKRGSGTGTYEQYF
TGTGCCAGCAGTTACAAGAGAGGGTCCGGGACAGGGACCTACGAGCAGTACTTC
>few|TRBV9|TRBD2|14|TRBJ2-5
CASSATSGWETQYF
TGTGCCAGCTCGGCGACTAGCGGGTGGGAGACCCAGTACTTC
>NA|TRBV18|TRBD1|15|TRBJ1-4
CASSLQGAINEKLFF
TGTGCCAGCTCGTTACAGGGGGCTATAAATGAAAAACTGTTTTTT
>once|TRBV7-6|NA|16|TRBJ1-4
CASRAGGSSLPEKLFF
TGTGCCAGCCGAGCCGGGGGGTCCTCACTACCTGAAAAACTGTTTTTT
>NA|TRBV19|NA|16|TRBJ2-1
CASSMDRWADYNEQFF
TGTGCCAGTAGTATGGATCGGTGGGCCGACTACAATGAGCAGTTCTTC
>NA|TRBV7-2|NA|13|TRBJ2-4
CASSLGTSPRKYF
TGTGCCAGCAGCTTAGGAACCAGCCCCAGGAAGTACTTC
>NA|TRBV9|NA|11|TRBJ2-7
CASSVRPEQYF
TGTGCCAGCAGCGTCAGGCCCGAGCAGTACTTC
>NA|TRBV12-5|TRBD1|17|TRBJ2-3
CASGLFPTGGLVDTQYF
TGTGCTAGTGGTTTGTTCCCGACAGGGGGCTTGGTTGATACGCAGTATTTT
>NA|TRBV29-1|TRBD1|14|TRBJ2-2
CSVGTGGRTGELFF
TGCAGCGTTGGGACAGGTGGACGCACCGGGGAGCTGTTTTTT
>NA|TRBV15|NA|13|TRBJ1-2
CATSRGAGYGYTF
TGTGCCACCAGTCGGGGGGCCGGCTATGGCTACACCTTC
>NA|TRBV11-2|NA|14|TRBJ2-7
CASSLDRTSYEQYF
TGTGCCAGCAGCTTAGATCGGACATCCTACGAGCAGTACTTC
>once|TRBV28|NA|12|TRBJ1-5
CASSSLQRPQHF
TGTGCCAGCAGTTCCCTGCAGCGGCCCCAGCATTTT
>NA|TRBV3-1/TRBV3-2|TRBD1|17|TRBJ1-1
CASSQAPGTGGNAEAFF
TGTGCCAGCAGCCAAGCCCCCGGGACAGGGGGTAACGCTGAAGCTTTCTTT
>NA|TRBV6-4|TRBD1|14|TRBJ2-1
CASSEGTGGHEQFF
TGTGCCAGCAGTGAAGGAACAGGGGGCCATGAGCAGTTCTTC
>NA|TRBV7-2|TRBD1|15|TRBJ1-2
CASSFRRTGGHGYTF
TGTGCCAGCAGCTTTCGACGGACAGGGGGACATGGCTACACCTTC
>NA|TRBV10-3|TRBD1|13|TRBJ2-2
CAISGGNTGELFF
TGTGCCATCTCAGGGGGCAACACCGGGGAGCTGTTTTTT
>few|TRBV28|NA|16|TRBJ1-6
CASKRQLSSYNSPLHF
TGTGCCAGCAAACGACAGTTAAGCTCCTATAATTCACCCCTCCACTTT
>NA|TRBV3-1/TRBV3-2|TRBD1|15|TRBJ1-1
CASSQQGQGAIEAFF
TGTGCCAGCAGCCAACAGGGACAGGGAGCAATTGAAGCTTTCTTT
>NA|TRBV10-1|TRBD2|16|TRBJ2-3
CASSEWTSGGDDTQYF
TGCGCCAGCAGTGAGTGGACTAGCGGGGGAGATGATACGCAGTATTTT
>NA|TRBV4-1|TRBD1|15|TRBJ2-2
CASSQGQGRTGELFF
TGCGCCAGCAGCCAAGGACAGGGCCGGACCGGGGAGCTGTTTTTT
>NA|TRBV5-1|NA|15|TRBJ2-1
CASSLQSATYNEQFF
TGCGCCAGCAGCTTGCAAAGCGCCACCTACAATGAGCAGTTCTTC
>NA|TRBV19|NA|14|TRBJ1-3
CASSRHNSGNTIYF
TGTGCCAGTAGTCGACATAACTCTGGAAACACCATATATTTT
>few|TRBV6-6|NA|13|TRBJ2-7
CASSYYRGREQYF
TGTGCCAGCAGTTACTACCGGGGGAGGGAGCAGTACTTC